The rows below give T cell receptor beta chains drawn from one sample of a study of circulating CD8 cells and anti-PD-1 response in melanoma. TCRdb processed the reads anew with MiXCR; each CDR3 protein has one entry. The sample holds about 120 distinct CDR3 sequences, 15% to 20% seen once. Sequencing was performed on CD8+ T cells from PBMCs, taken at baseline or after one month of anti-PD-1 therapy (not recorded which). The receptor source for this set is a human donor with melanoma. The CDR3 runs from the conserved cysteine through the conserved F or W. D genes are given only for firm matches. Size tells how often a clone was seen (once, few, many) or the class of an expanded clone, and some rows leave it out.

abundance: NA; j_gene: TRBJ1-6; d_gene: NA; v_gene: TRBV10-3; CDR3nt: TGTGCCAGCGGCGCAGGAGGTAATTCACCCCTCCACTTT; CDR3aa: CASGAGGNSPLHF
abundance: hyperexpanded; j_gene: TRBJ2-1; d_gene: TRBD1; v_gene: TRBV29-1; CDR3nt: TGCAGCGTTACAGGGGTTGTGAATGAGCAGTTCTTC; CDR3aa: CSVTGVVNEQFF
abundance: large; j_gene: TRBJ2-5; d_gene: NA; v_gene: TRBV11-2; CDR3nt: TGTGCCAGCACCCCCACCCTGGAAGAGACCCAGTACTTC; CDR3aa: CASTPTLEETQYF
abundance: large; j_gene: TRBJ2-7; d_gene: NA; v_gene: TRBV14; CDR3nt: TGTGCCAGCAGCCAAGTCCAGGGGCCCTTCGACGAGCAGTACTTC; CDR3aa: CASSQVQGPFDEQYF
abundance: NA; j_gene: TRBJ2-7; d_gene: NA; v_gene: TRBV28; CDR3nt: TGTGCCAGCAGTTTGTTGCAGGGCCGGCACGAGCAGTACTTC; CDR3aa: CASSLLQGRHEQYF
abundance: NA; j_gene: TRBJ2-2; d_gene: TRBD1; v_gene: TRBV4-2; CDR3nt: TGTGCCAGCAGCCAAGAGACAGGGGAAGTCACCGGGGAGCTGTTTTTT; CDR3aa: CASSQETGEVTGELFF
abundance: large; j_gene: TRBJ2-7; d_gene: TRBD1; v_gene: TRBV20-1; CDR3nt: TGCAGTGCCCCCTGGACAGGGCACTCCTACGAGCAGTACTTC; CDR3aa: CSAPWTGHSYEQYF
abundance: large; j_gene: TRBJ1-3; d_gene: NA; v_gene: TRBV20-1; CDR3nt: TGCAGTGCTAGAGATGACACCCGCTCTGGAAACACCATATATTTT; CDR3aa: CSARDDTRSGNTIYF
abundance: medium-sized; j_gene: TRBJ2-7; d_gene: NA; v_gene: TRBV7-9; CDR3nt: TGTGCCAGCAGCTCTCAGAACTCCGAGCAGTACTTC; CDR3aa: CASSSQNSEQYF
abundance: large; j_gene: TRBJ2-7; d_gene: NA; v_gene: TRBV12-5; CDR3nt: TGTGCTAGTGCTCCGGGACCGGGGGACTACGAGCAGTACTTC; CDR3aa: CASAPGPGDYEQYF
abundance: NA; j_gene: TRBJ2-2; d_gene: NA; v_gene: TRBV6-5; CDR3nt: TGTGCCAGCAGTTGGAACATAGGAAGAGCTGGTTTT; CDR3aa: CASSWNIGRAGF
abundance: large; j_gene: TRBJ2-1; d_gene: TRBD2; v_gene: TRBV29-1; CDR3nt: TGCAGCGTCTGTGGCCCCACTAGCGGGGTTTACAATGAGCAGTTCTTC; CDR3aa: CSVCGPTSGVYNEQFF
abundance: large; j_gene: TRBJ1-5; d_gene: NA; v_gene: TRBV19; CDR3nt: TGTGCCAGTAGTACTCACCTGGTTGGCAATCAGCCCCAGCATTTT; CDR3aa: CASSTHLVGNQPQHF
abundance: NA; j_gene: TRBJ2-5; d_gene: NA; v_gene: TRBV28; CDR3nt: TGTGCCAGCAGTTCCTACCAAGGACGGAAGCCGATCGAAGAGACCCAGTACTTC; CDR3aa: CASSSYQGRKPIEETQYF
abundance: medium-sized; j_gene: TRBJ2-1; d_gene: NA; v_gene: TRBV2; CDR3nt: TGTGCCAGCATGTTGGAGGGAGGACAGTACAATGAGCAGTTCTTC; CDR3aa: CASMLEGGQYNEQFF
abundance: NA; j_gene: TRBJ2-2; d_gene: NA; v_gene: TRBV4-1; CDR3nt: TGCGCCAGCAGCCAAGTCACCGGGGAGCTGTTTTTT; CDR3aa: CASSQVTGELFF
abundance: large; j_gene: TRBJ2-3; d_gene: NA; v_gene: TRBV7-3; CDR3nt: TGTGCCAGCAGCCGGCTAGCGAAGGGCACAGATACGCAGTATTTT; CDR3aa: CASSRLAKGTDTQYF
abundance: large; j_gene: TRBJ2-5; d_gene: NA; v_gene: TRBV18; CDR3nt: TGTGCCAGCTCACCACCAGTCGGGACCGGGGTCTTTCAAGAGACCCAGTACTTC; CDR3aa: CASSPPVGTGVFQETQYF
abundance: large; j_gene: TRBJ2-1; d_gene: NA; v_gene: TRBV25-1; CDR3nt: TGTGCCAGCATGGAGGGGTGGGGGAATGAGCAGTTCTTC; CDR3aa: CASMEGWGNEQFF
abundance: large; j_gene: TRBJ2-7; d_gene: TRBD2; v_gene: TRBV4-1; CDR3nt: TGCGCCAGCAGCCAAGAGGGGGGGGACGAGCAGTACTTC; CDR3aa: CASSQEGGDEQYF
abundance: NA; j_gene: TRBJ2-1; d_gene: NA; v_gene: TRBV18; CDR3nt: TGTGCCAGCTCACCAACAGGGTACCACAATGAGCAGTTCTTC; CDR3aa: CASSPTGYHNEQFF
abundance: NA; j_gene: TRBJ2-3; d_gene: TRBD2; v_gene: TRBV5-4; CDR3nt: TGTGCCAGCAGCTTGGGACTAGCGGGCGTACTAACAGATACGCAGTATTTT; CDR3aa: CASSLGLAGVLTDTQYF
abundance: NA; j_gene: TRBJ2-7; d_gene: NA; v_gene: TRBV10-3; CDR3nt: TGTGCCATCAGTGATGTTGGGTCGGGAGAGGACTACGAGCAGTACTTC; CDR3aa: CAISDVGSGEDYEQYF
abundance: hyperexpanded; j_gene: TRBJ2-7; d_gene: TRBD2; v_gene: TRBV2; CDR3nt: TGTGCCAGCAGTCAGCGGGAGACCACCTACGAGCAGTACTTC; CDR3aa: CASSQRETTYEQYF
abundance: large; j_gene: TRBJ1-5; d_gene: NA; v_gene: TRBV28; CDR3nt: TGTGCCAGCAGGGCCGTGGACAGCCTGAATCAGCCCCAGCATTTT; CDR3aa: CASRAVDSLNQPQHF
abundance: large; j_gene: TRBJ2-7; d_gene: NA; v_gene: TRBV28; CDR3nt: TGTGCCAGCAGTGAAACCGACCGATACGAGCAGTACTTC; CDR3aa: CASSETDRYEQYF
abundance: large; j_gene: TRBJ1-3; d_gene: TRBD1; v_gene: TRBV20-1; CDR3nt: TGCAGTGCTAGGGACCGGGACAGGTCTGGAAACACCATATATTTT; CDR3aa: CSARDRDRSGNTIYF
abundance: NA; j_gene: TRBJ1-5; d_gene: NA; v_gene: TRBV29-1; CDR3nt: TGCAGCACGGGGGAGGGAAGACAGCCCCAGCATTTT; CDR3aa: CSTGEGRQPQHF
abundance: large; j_gene: TRBJ2-1; d_gene: TRBD2; v_gene: TRBV7-3; CDR3nt: TGTGCCAGCAGCTTGGTAATAGCGGGAGTTAATGAGCAGTTCTTC; CDR3aa: CASSLVIAGVNEQFF
abundance: NA; j_gene: TRBJ2-2; d_gene: NA; v_gene: TRBV28; CDR3nt: TGTGCCAGCAGTTTCCGGGGGACCAGGGAGTTGTTTTTT; CDR3aa: CASSFRGTRELFF
abundance: large; j_gene: TRBJ2-3; d_gene: TRBD2; v_gene: TRBV12-5; CDR3nt: TGTGCTAGTGGTTCCTCTAAACTAGCGGGAGGGCTAGCAGATACGCAGTATTTT; CDR3aa: CASGSSKLAGGLADTQYF
abundance: large; j_gene: TRBJ2-1; d_gene: NA; v_gene: TRBV29-1; CDR3nt: TGCAGTGTTGGGGCAGGGGAGGACAATGAGCAGTTCTTC; CDR3aa: CSVGAGEDNEQFF
abundance: NA; j_gene: TRBJ2-3; d_gene: NA; v_gene: TRBV9; CDR3nt: TGTGCCAGCAGCTCCACAGGGAGCAACACAGATACGCAGTATTTT; CDR3aa: CASSSTGSNTDTQYF